This T cell receptor beta chain came from a study of cytotoxic CD8 clonotypes in ibrutinib-treated CLL. This clone has a single count. The repertoire was sequenced with immunoSEQ multiplex PCR; TCRdb's copy has only in-frame clones and lacks some. This sample carries roughly 250,000 clones, roughly 70% of them seen once, and the ten largest clones take 15%. The clonotype originates from a human donor with chronic lymphocytic leukemia. The sequences come from PBMCs, collected after 24 months of ibrutinib treatment.

The DNA for the CDR3 is TGTGCCTGGAGTACGTGGCACGAGCAGTACTTC. It is translated as CAWSTWHEQYF. The chain recombines TRBV30 with TRBJ2-7, with D hard to call. Germline V gene lookup returns CDR1 GTSNPN and CDR2 SVGIG (reference sequence). The CDR3 length is 11 residues. Deletions cut 2 bases from V and 5 bases from J, with 7 bases between.